This T cell receptor beta chain was recovered during a study of blood T cells in healthy people across ages. For the study at large: Per every two T cells, about one barcoded beta molecule was captured by template switching.

With V trimmed by 0 bases and J by 4 bases, 11 bases remained unmatched. Per germline, CDR1 SGDLS and CDR2 YYNGEE. CDR3 size: 19 residues. PCR was performed a second time for roughly 7 to 11 cycles using a sample-barcoded 5' primer and a J-beta primer mix. Tagging of each cDNA molecule was performed by a template-switch adaptor with 12 random nucleotides. TCRdb re-called the 5' RACE reads through MiXCR, storing one row per CDR3 protein. The sample lists some 1.6 million distinct CDR3 sequences; 34% were seen once. General study points: Measured against age, TCR beta diversity per million T cells decreased in a roughly linear manner. It was not possible, with unsorted PBMCs, to conclusively compare naive and antigen-experienced cells.

Concerning this clonotype: Its antigen is as yet unknown.

This receptor was obtained from a woman in her 30s in good health. What was sequenced was blood. The chain uses TRBV9 and TRBJ2-1, with TRBD2 matching 12 bases. CDR3: CASSVGSSGGAVRYNEQFF. The CDR3 DNA reads as TGTGCCAGCAGCGTAGGTTCTAGCGGGGGGGCCGTCCGATACAATGAGCAGTTCTTC.